This is a list of T cell receptor beta chains from one sample in a study of PD-1 blockade in classical Hodgkin lymphoma. Here immunoSEQ multiplex PCR was the method, and the copy in TCRdb shows in-frame clones only, minus some. The sample carries 66,000 or so clones, 70% to 80% recorded once. Sequences were derived from peripheral blood mononuclear cells (PBMCs), sampled before the second cycle of nivolumab. These TCRs come from a human donor with classical Hodgkin lymphoma. Both conserved end residues are trimmed from each CDR3. Expanded clones are given a class, and other clones once, few, many or no size at all.

V gene	J gene	clone size	CDR3 protein
TRBV30	TRBJ2-3	.	AWTRDLQGDTQY
TRBV5-1	TRBJ2-7	.	ASSVAPGTSLREQY
TRBV5-6	TRBJ2-1	.	ASSSRLAGHYNEQF
TRBV5-4	TRBJ2-7	.	ASSFDSSGRAKY
TRBV5-6	TRBJ2-1	.	ASSLFTVDYNEQF
TRBV29-1	TRBJ1-2	.	SVVGTGYT
TRBV19	TRBJ1-2	few	ASSQPQGYGYT
TRBV27	TRBJ2-3	.	ASSLSTGSSTDTQY
TRBV18	TRBJ1-1	.	ASSPPGREAF
TRBV7-9	TRBJ1-2	many	ASSLEGRVTYGYT
TRBV15	TRBJ1-2	.	ATSRGQGIGYT
TRBV20-1	TRBJ2-2	.	SAKNTGELF
TRBV5-1	TRBJ1-6	once	ASSFWGQSNSPLH
TRBV7-9	TRBJ2-7	.	ASSLSQTSYEQY
TRBV5-1	TRBJ1-1	once	ASSPSGGTEAF
TRBV7-9	TRBJ2-1	.	ASSLAVGLGDEQF
TRBV5-8	TRBJ2-3	.	ASSFFPDTQY
TRBV5-4	TRBJ1-2	few	ASSWTGGAPYGYT
TRBV5-5	TRBJ1-2	.	ASSLNQYGYT
TRBV19	TRBJ2-7	.	ASRPGGSYEQY
TRBV2	TRBJ1-1	once	ASSEGHPGTEAF
TRBV5-4	TRBJ1-6	.	ASSEFNSPNSPLH
TRBV5-8	TRBJ1-1	.	ASSLGQGARAEAF
TRBV30	TRBJ1-4	.	AWTGQGNEKLF
TRBV10-3	TRBJ1-5	.	AISESEGSREPQH
TRBV15	TRBJ2-1	.	ATSRGWYSGGNEQF
TRBV5-6	TRBJ2-7	.	ASSLAQGYEQY
TRBV4-2	TRBJ1-6	.	ASSQAGTGRTNSPLH
TRBV19	TRBJ1-2	.	ASTLPTGYGYT
TRBV4-1	TRBJ2-7	.	ASSQEPGGAYEQY
TRBV5-1	TRBJ1-2	.	ASSTQEAGRDYGYT
TRBV2	TRBJ1-5	.	ASSDLVPGDQPQH
TRBV28	TRBJ1-2	few	ASNTPGGYGYT
TRBV5-1	TRBJ1-1	.	ASSLVVGERTEAF
TRBV19	TRBJ2-2	.	ASTSSGGTGELF
TRBV7-6	TRBJ1-2	.	ASSLNREGDYGYT
TRBV5-1	TRBJ2-2	few	ASSLAPSGSTGELF
TRBV29-1	TRBJ2-5	once	SVASETQY
TRBV6-1	TRBJ1-5	.	AAGQGGNQPQH
TRBV6-1	TRBJ2-7	.	ASRIRRQGPNEQY
TRBV18	TRBJ2-5	.	ASSLPPETQY
TRBV28	TRBJ2-3	.	ASSFYFSGGAGDTQY